This passage covers 21 T cell receptor beta chains from one sample sequenced in a study of cytomegalovirus exposure and HLA in healthy donors. Researchers ran the PCR with 60 Vbeta and 13 Jbeta primers. Libraries were prepared by immunoSEQ multiplex PCR; TCRdb keeps only in-frame clonotypes and omits some of them. Recorded for this sample: roughly 80,000 clones. Sequencing was carried out using PBMCs. These receptors were collected from a man aged 45 to 65 in good health and CMV-seropositive.

The chain carries TRBV18 and TRBJ1-4; 10 bases agree with TRBD1. The CDR3 is made up of 15 amino acids. The germline CDR1 and CDR2 sequences are KGHSH and LQKENI. After removal of 3 bases from V and 5 bases from J, the junction contained 3 bases not matched to a gene. CDR3 in amino acids: CASSPGTGENEKLFF. The CDR3 region has the DNA TGTGCCAGCTCACCGGGGACAGGGGAAAATGAAAAACTGTTTTTT. The complete variable domain, with remaining parts taken from reference TRBV18 and TRBJ1-4, reads NAGVMQNPRHLVRRRGQEARLRCSPMKGHSHVYWYRQLPEEGLKFMVYLQKENIIDESGMPKERFSAEFPKEGPSILRIQQVVRGDSAAYFCASSPGTGENEKLFFGSGTQLSVL.

The rearrangement links TRBV25-1 to TRBJ2-3; D ambiguous. CDR1 and CDR2 (germline): MGHDK, SYGVNS. Trimming removed 1 base from V and 6 bases from J, with 11 bases in between. The CDR3 has 14 residues. The chain's CDR3 is CASSEFTAADTQYF. The CDR3 region has the DNA TGTGCCAGCAGTGAATTTACCGCAGCGGATACGCAGTATTTT.

V is TRBV28 and J is TRBJ2-1; TRBD1 aligns across 11 bases. This CDR3 has 14 amino acids. Per germline, CDR1 MDHEN and CDR2 SYDVKM. V was pared by 4 bases and J by 7 bases, with 3 bases of the junction left unmatched. CDR3 nucleotide sequence: TGTGCCAGCAGTTGGACAGGGGGCGGGAATGAGCAGTTCTTC. Protein sequence: CASSWTGGGNEQFF.

This rearrangement joins TRBV5-1 to TRBJ1-2; TRBD1 is a possible D gene (5 bases). Germline assignment: CDR1 SGHRS and CDR2 YFSETQ. With 2 bases removed from V and 4 bases from J, the gap between germline ends came to 15 bases. The CDR3 is 15 residues long. DNA for the CDR3: TGCGCCAGCAGCTTCGGGACTTTTAGGAGCTATGGCTACACCTTC. Protein sequence: CASSFGTFRSYGYTF.

The chain links TRBV19 to TRBJ2-5; D might be TRBD1 (6 bases). This CDR3 is 13 amino acids long. Germline lookup yields CDR1 LNHDA and CDR2 SQIVND (reference sequence). V was clipped by 4 bases and J by 3 bases, with 9 bases between them. CDR3 bases: TGTGCCAGTAGTACACAGGGTAAAGAGACCCAGTACTTC. Translated, it gives CASSTQGKETQYF.

V usage is TRBV5-1 and J usage is TRBJ1-2; D is unclear. Germline CDR1 SGHRS, CDR2 YFSETQ. CDR3 size: 13 residues. The ends were cut back, 0 bases at V and 6 bases at J, with 9 bases in the middle. CDR3 DNA sequence: TGCGCCAGCAGCTTGGCCCCGGAGGATGGCTACACCTTC. Protein product: CASSLAPEDGYTF.

V and J are TRBV28 and TRBJ1-2; 7 bases map to TRBD1. This CDR3 region has 14 residues. Per germline, CDR1 MDHEN and CDR2 SYDVKM. J was trimmed by 1 base and V by 5 bases; bases with no gene match: 4. CDR3 amino acids: CASSPGGLNYGYTF. CDR3 coding DNA: TGTGCCAGCAGTCCAGGGGGGCTTAACTATGGCTACACCTTC.

The rearrangement uses TRBV5-6 and TRBJ2-1, with D unresolved. Trimming removed 4 bases from V and 8 bases from J, with 13 bases in between. This CDR3 spans 13 amino acids. CDR1 is SGHDT, CDR2 YYEEEE, per germline. The CDR3 reads CASSLSMGYEQFF. As DNA, the CDR3 is TGTGCCAGCAGCCTCTCTATGGGCTATGAGCAGTTCTTC.

This rearrangement joins TRBV5-1 to TRBJ1-4, with D unresolved. Germline loops: CDR1 SGHRS, CDR2 YFSETQ. The CDR3 covers 14 residues. V was trimmed by 7 bases and J by 0 bases, leaving 10 bases between them. CDR3 residues: CASAADTTNEKLFF. The CDR3 coding sequence is TGCGCCAGCGCCGCTGACACAACTAATGAAAAACTGTTTTTT.

V and J are TRBV2 and TRBJ1-5; 7 bases agree with TRBD1. The CDR3 spans 14 residues. The V gene end was trimmed by 4 bases and the J gene end by 4 bases; junction bases not matched to a gene: 4. In germline, CDR1 is SNHLY, CDR2 FYNNEI. As DNA, the CDR3 is TGTGCCAGCAGTGTGGACAGGAGGAATCAGCCCCAGCATTTT. Its translation is CASSVDRRNQPQHF.

The chain carries TRBV11-2 and TRBJ2-2; 12 bases match TRBD1. The V gene end was trimmed by 5 bases and the J gene end by 4 bases; junction bases not matched to a gene: 8. Germline loops: CDR1 SGHAT, CDR2 FQNNGV. There are 17 residues in the CDR3. As DNA, the CDR3 is TGTGCCAGCAGCCCAGGGACAGGGGGCCCCCGCACCGGGGAGCTGTTTTTT. Translated, it gives CASSPGTGGPRTGELFF.

J is TRBJ2-2 and V is TRBV11-3, with a weak D call TRBD1 (5 bases). Germline CDR1 reads SGHNT; CDR2 reads YENEEA. V lost 6 bases to trimming and J lost 6 bases, with 14 bases between them. The CDR3 loop spans 14 amino acids. CDR3 DNA sequence: TGTGCCAGCAGGCCCTCAGGGTCATCCGGGGAGCTGTTTTTT. It translates to CASRPSGSSGELFF.

This chain links TRBV11-2 with TRBJ1-2; 7 bases map to TRBD1. CDR3 length: 15 amino acids. Unmatched junction bases numbered 9, after V lost 0 bases and J lost 8 bases. Germline V gives CDR1 SGHAT, CDR2 FQNNGV. CDR3 residues: CASSLEGGGRGGYTF. The CDR3, as DNA: TGTGCCAGCAGCTTAGAAGGGGGCGGGCGAGGAGGCTACACCTTC.

The chain recombines TRBV10-3 with TRBJ2-5, with a tentative D call TRBD2 (6 bases). V gave up 10 bases and J gave up 0 bases, with 12 bases separating them. In germline, CDR1 is ENHRY, CDR2 SYGVKD. This CDR3 contains 13 residues. This CDR3 is CATTRDYQETQYF. DNA for the CDR3: TGTGCCACGACTAGGGACTACCAAGAGACCCAGTACTTC.

In DNA form, the CDR3 reads TGCGCCAGCAGCCAACTAACAGGGGATAATGGCTACACCTTC. Translated: CASSQLTGDNGYTF. The chain uses TRBV4-1 and TRBJ1-2, with 7 bases fitting TRBD1. Germline V gene sequence: CDR1 MGHRA, CDR2 YSYEKL. The CDR3 sequence is 14 residues long. V dropped 2 bases and J dropped 6; count of bases not matched to a gene: 6.

The chain links TRBV30 to TRBJ2-5, with 10 bases lining up with TRBD2. The CDR3 covers 15 residues. Germline lookup yields CDR1 GTSNPN and CDR2 SVGIG (reference sequence). V was pared by 0 bases and J by 7 bases, with 8 bases of the junction left unmatched. The CDR3 loop reads CAWSVRQRGGGTQYF. In nucleotides, the CDR3 is TGTGCCTGGAGTGTACGACAGCGGGGGGGTGGGACCCAGTACTTC.

The V and J genes are TRBV19 and TRBJ2-7; 9 nucleotides match TRBD2. This CDR3 is 15 amino acids long. The V gene end was trimmed by 1 base and the J gene end by 3 bases; junction bases not matched to a gene: 4. Per the germline V gene, CDR1 is LNHDA and CDR2 is SQIVND (reference sequence). The CDR3 spells CASSIGTSDIYEQYF. The CDR3 DNA sequence: TGTGCCAGTAGTATAGGGACTAGCGATATCTACGAGCAGTACTTC.

V and J are TRBV6-6 and TRBJ2-3, with 10 bases aligning to TRBD1. The CDR3 has 16 amino acids. The J segment lost 0 bases and the V segment lost 6 bases, leaving 6 bases of the junction unmatched. CDR1 MNHNY and CDR2 SVGAGI come from the germline V gene (reference sequence). The CDR3 loop reads CASSGQGGLSTDTQYF. CDR3 DNA sequence: TGTGCCAGCAGCGGACAGGGGGGGCTTAGCACAGATACGCAGTATTTT.

The chain uses TRBV30 and TRBJ2-2; TRBD2 might be the D (5 bases). V lost 5 bases to trimming and J lost 1 base, with 11 bases between them. From germline, CDR1 is GTSNPN and CDR2 SVGIG (reference sequence). The CDR3 contains 14 residues. This CDR3 reads CAWQGLGNTGELFF. The CDR3 nucleotides read TGTGCCTGGCAAGGACTGGGGAACACCGGGGAGCTGTTTTTT.

The chain combines TRBV6-5 with TRBJ2-7, with a possible D match to TRBD2 (6 bases). The CDR3 consists of 11 residues. The germline V gene has CDR1 MNHEY and CDR2 SVGAGI. Trimming stripped 7 bases from V and 4 bases from J, with 8 bases between. The CDR3 region is CASKEGYEQYF. For the CDR3, the DNA is TGTGCCAGCAAGGAGGGGTACGAGCAGTACTTC.

This sequence joins TRBV5-4 and TRBJ1-1; D is ambiguous. CDR1 SGHNT and CDR2 YYREEE come from the germline V gene (reference sequence). This CDR3 contains 14 residues. V lost 7 bases to trimming and J lost 4 bases, with 17 bases between them. CDR3 region: CASEVDQRGTEAFF. The DNA for the CDR3 is TGTGCCAGCGAGGTGGACCAACGGGGCACTGAAGCTTTCTTT.